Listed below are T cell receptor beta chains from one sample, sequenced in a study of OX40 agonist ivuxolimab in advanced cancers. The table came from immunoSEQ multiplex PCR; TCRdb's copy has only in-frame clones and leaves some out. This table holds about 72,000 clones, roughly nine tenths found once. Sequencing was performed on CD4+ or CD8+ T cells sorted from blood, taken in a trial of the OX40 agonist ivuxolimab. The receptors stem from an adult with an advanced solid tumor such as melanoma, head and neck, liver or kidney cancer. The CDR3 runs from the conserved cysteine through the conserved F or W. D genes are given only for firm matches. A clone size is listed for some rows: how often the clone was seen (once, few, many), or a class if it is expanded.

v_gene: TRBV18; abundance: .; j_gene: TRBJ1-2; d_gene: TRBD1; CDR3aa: CASSPARQGYGYTF; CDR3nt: TGTGCCAGCTCACCAGCGCGACAGGGGTATGGCTACACCTTC
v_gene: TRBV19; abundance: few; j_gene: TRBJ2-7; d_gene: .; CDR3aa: CASSEAGYEQYF; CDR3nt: TGTGCCAGTAGTGAAGCGGGCTACGAGCAGTACTTC
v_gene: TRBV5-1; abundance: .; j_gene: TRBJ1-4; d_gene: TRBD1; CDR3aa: CASSSTGTGGGEKLFF; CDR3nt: TGCGCCAGCAGCTCGACTGGGACAGGGGGTGGGGAAAAACTGTTTTTT
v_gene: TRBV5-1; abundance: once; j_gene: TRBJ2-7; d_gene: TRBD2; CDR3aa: CASSFTSGTTYEQYF; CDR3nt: TGCGCCAGCAGCTTCACTAGCGGGACCACCTACGAGCAGTACTTC
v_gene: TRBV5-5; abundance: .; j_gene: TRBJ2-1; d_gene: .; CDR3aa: CASSSRGLQFF; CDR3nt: TGTGCCAGCAGCTCCCGGGGGCTCCAGTTCTTC
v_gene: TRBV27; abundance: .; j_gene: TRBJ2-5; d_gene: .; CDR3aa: CASSLVPRGTQYF; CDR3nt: TGTGCCAGCAGTTTAGTGCCCCGAGGGACCCAGTACTTC
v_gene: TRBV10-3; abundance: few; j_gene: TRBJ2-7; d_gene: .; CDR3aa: CAANRDGAYEQYF; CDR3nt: TGTGCCGCGAACCGGGACGGAGCCTACGAGCAGTACTTC
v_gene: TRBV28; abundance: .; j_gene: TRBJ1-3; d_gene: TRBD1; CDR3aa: CASSRDRGVGNTIYF; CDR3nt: TGTGCCAGCAGTCGGGACAGGGGGGTTGGAAACACCATATATTTT
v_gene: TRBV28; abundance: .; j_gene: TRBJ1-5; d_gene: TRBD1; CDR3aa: CASSSLWDRSNQPQHF; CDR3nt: TGTGCCAGCAGTTCTCTATGGGACAGAAGCAATCAGCCCCAGCATTTT
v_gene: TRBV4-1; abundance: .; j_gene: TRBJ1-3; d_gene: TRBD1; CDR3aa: CASSLGGPRQGSGNTIYF; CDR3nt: TGCGCCAGCAGCCTCGGAGGCCCCCGACAGGGCTCTGGAAACACCATATATTTT
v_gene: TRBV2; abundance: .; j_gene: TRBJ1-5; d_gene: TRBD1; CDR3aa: CAGSTGRNQPQHF; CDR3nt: TGTGCCGGTTCGACAGGGCGAAATCAGCCCCAGCATTTT
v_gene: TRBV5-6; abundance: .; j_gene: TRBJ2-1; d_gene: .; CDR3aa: CASSLGPRNEQFF; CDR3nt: TGTGCCAGCAGCTTGGGCCCTAGAAATGAGCAGTTCTTC
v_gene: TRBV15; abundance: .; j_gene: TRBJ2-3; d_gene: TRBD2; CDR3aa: CATSRYPSGGATDTQYF; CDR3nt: TGTGCCACCAGCAGATATCCTAGCGGGGGGGCAACAGATACGCAGTATTTT
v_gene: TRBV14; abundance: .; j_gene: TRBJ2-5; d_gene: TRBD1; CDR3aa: CASSRSGTGYSGQETQYF; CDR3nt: TGTGCCAGCAGCCGTTCCGGGACAGGGTACTCGGGCCAAGAGACCCAGTACTTC
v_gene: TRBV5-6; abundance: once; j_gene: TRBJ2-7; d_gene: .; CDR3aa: CASSFQSYEQYF; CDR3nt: TGTGCCAGCAGCTTCCAAAGCTACGAGCAGTACTTC
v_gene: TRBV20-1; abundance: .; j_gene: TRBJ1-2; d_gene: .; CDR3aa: CSGLGQLGYTF; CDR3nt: TGCAGTGGTTTAGGACAGCTTGGCTACACCTTC
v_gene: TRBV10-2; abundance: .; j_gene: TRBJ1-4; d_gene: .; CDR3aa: CASSESPGRSPQTGYEKLFF; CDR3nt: TGCGCCAGCAGTGAGTCACCCGGTCGGAGTCCCCAAACGGGATACGAAAAACTGTTTTTT
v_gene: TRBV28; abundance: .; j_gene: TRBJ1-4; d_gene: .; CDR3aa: CASSLYGTEKLFF; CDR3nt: TGTGCCAGCAGTTTATATGGCACCGAAAAACTGTTTTTT
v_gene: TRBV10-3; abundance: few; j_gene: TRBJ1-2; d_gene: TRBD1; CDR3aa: CAIREDRGSYGYTF; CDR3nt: TGTGCCATCCGGGAAGACAGGGGGAGCTATGGCTACACCTTC
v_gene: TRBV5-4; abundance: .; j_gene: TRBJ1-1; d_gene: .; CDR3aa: CASSQDPGDSEAFF; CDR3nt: TGTGCCAGCAGCCAAGATCCAGGCGACTCTGAAGCTTTCTTT
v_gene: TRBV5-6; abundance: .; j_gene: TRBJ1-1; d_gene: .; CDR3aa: CASSLGGSTGNTEAFF; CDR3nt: TGTGCCAGCAGCTTGGGGGGATCGACCGGGAACACTGAAGCTTTCTTT
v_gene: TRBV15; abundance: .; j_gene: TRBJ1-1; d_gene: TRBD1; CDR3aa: CATSLQGVEAFF; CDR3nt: TGTGCCACCAGCTTACAGGGGGTTGAAGCTTTCTTT
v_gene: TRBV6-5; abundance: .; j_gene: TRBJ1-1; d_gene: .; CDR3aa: CASSFSENTEAFF; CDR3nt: TGTGCCAGCAGCTTCTCGGAGAACACTGAAGCTTTCTTT
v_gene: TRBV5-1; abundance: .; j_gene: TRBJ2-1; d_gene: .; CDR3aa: CASSLAAGRKGNEQFF; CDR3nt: TGCGCCAGCAGCTTGGCCGCGGGGCGCAAAGGCAATGAGCAGTTCTTC
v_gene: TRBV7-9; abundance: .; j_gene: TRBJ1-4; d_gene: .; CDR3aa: CASSLRNEKLFF; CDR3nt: TGTGCCAGCAGCTTAAGGAATGAAAAACTGTTTTTT